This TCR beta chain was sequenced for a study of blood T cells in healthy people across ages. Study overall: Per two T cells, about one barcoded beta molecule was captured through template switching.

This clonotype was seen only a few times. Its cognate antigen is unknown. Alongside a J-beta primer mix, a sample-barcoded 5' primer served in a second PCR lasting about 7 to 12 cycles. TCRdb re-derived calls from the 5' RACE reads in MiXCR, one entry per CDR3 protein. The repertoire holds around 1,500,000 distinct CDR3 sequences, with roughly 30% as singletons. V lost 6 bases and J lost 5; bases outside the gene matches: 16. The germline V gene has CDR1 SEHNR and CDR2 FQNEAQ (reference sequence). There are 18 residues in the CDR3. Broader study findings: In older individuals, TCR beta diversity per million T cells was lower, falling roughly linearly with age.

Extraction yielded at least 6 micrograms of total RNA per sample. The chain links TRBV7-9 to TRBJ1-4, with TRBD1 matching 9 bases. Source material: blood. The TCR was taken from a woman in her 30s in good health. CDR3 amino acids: CASRGTLGGTGRNEKLFF. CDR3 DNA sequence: TGTGCCAGCAGGGGCACCCTGGGCGGGACAGGGAGAAATGAAAAACTGTTTTTT.